A selection of T cell receptor beta chains follows, all from one sample in a study of regulatory T cells in long-lasting Graves disease. TCRdb independently ran MiXCR on the multiplex PCR reads; one entry per CDR3 protein. The profile covers roughly 380,000 distinct CDR3 sequences, with 16% appearing a single time and 25% to 30% taken by the ten largest. The same specimen was also included in a second study, on T cells in Graves' hyperthyroidism and ophthalmopathy.

The sample consisted of peripheral blood mononuclear cells (PBMCs), taken at new diagnosis, from a patient treated with antithyroid drugs. The receptor source for this set is a man aged 35-49 years with Graves disease. Both conserved end residues are part of each CDR3. D genes are given only for firm matches. Size tells how often a clone was seen (once, few, many) or the class of an expanded clone, and some rows leave it out.

J gene: TRBJ2-5
clone size: many
D gene: TRBD1
V gene: TRBV2
CDR3 DNA: TGTGCCAGCAAGGGACAGTACCAAGAGACCCAGTACTTC
CDR3 protein: CASKGQYQETQYF

J gene: TRBJ2-6
clone size: .
D gene: .
V gene: TRBV25-1
CDR3 DNA: TGTGCCAGCAGTGAATCTGGGTCTGGGGCCAACGTCCTGACTTTC
CDR3 protein: CASSESGSGANVLTF

J gene: TRBJ2-3
clone size: many
D gene: .
V gene: TRBV5-1
CDR3 DNA: TGCGCCAGCAGCTTGACAGGGAGGAGCACAGATACGCAGTATTTT
CDR3 protein: CASSLTGRSTDTQYF

J gene: TRBJ1-6
clone size: many
D gene: TRBD1
V gene: TRBV20-1
CDR3 DNA: TGCAGTGCTAGAGAAGGGACAGCTACATCACCCCTCCACTTT
CDR3 protein: CSAREGTATSPLHF

J gene: TRBJ1-4
clone size: many
D gene: TRBD1
V gene: TRBV30
CDR3 DNA: TGTGCCTGGACCTGGACAGGGTTTAATGAAAAACTGTTTTTT
CDR3 protein: CAWTWTGFNEKLFF

J gene: TRBJ1-6
clone size: .
D gene: TRBD1
V gene: TRBV5-6
CDR3 DNA: TGTGCCAGCAGCCCGGGGACAGGAGCCAATTCACCCCTCCACTTT
CDR3 protein: CASSPGTGANSPLHF

J gene: TRBJ2-7
clone size: many
D gene: .
V gene: TRBV11-1
CDR3 DNA: TGTGCCAGCAGTCCGAGACTATTTTACGAGCAGTACTTC
CDR3 protein: CASSPRLFYEQYF

J gene: TRBJ1-2
clone size: .
D gene: .
V gene: TRBV7-2
CDR3 DNA: TGTGCCAGCAGCATCGACAGGCAAAATGGCTACACCTTC
CDR3 protein: CASSIDRQNGYTF

J gene: TRBJ1-4
clone size: .
D gene: TRBD1
V gene: TRBV7-9
CDR3 DNA: TGTGCCAGCAGCTTGTGGGACAGTAATGAAAAACTGTTTTTT
CDR3 protein: CASSLWDSNEKLFF

J gene: TRBJ2-4
clone size: many
D gene: TRBD1
V gene: TRBV6-2/TRBV6-3
CDR3 DNA: TGTGCCAGCAGTTACTCCCGACAGGGGATCCAAAACATTCAGTACTTC
CDR3 protein: CASSYSRQGIQNIQYF

J gene: TRBJ2-3
clone size: .
D gene: TRBD2
V gene: TRBV10-3
CDR3 DNA: TGTGCCATCAGTGAGAGGAGCGGGGGGGCAGATACGCAGTATTTT
CDR3 protein: CAISERSGGADTQYF

J gene: TRBJ2-3
clone size: many
D gene: .
V gene: TRBV5-1
CDR3 DNA: TGCGCCAGCAGCTTGGAGGGCCCGGGGGGCGATACGCAGTATTTT
CDR3 protein: CASSLEGPGGDTQYF

J gene: TRBJ2-2
clone size: .
D gene: .
V gene: TRBV20-1
CDR3 DNA: TGCAGTGCTAGAGATAACAGGAACACCGGGGAGCTGTTTTTT
CDR3 protein: CSARDNRNTGELFF

J gene: TRBJ2-3
clone size: many
D gene: TRBD2
V gene: TRBV5-1
CDR3 DNA: TGCGCCAGCAGCCCCGGATGGCGGGGGGACACAGATACGCAGTATTTT
CDR3 protein: CASSPGWRGDTDTQYF

J gene: TRBJ2-5
clone size: many
D gene: TRBD1
V gene: TRBV7-3
CDR3 DNA: TGTGCCAGCAGCTCAAGGACAGGAGCAGAGACCCAGTACTTC
CDR3 protein: CASSSRTGAETQYF

J gene: TRBJ1-2
clone size: .
D gene: TRBD1
V gene: TRBV20-1
CDR3 DNA: TGCAGTGCTAGCCAGGGGGCTGGACGTGGCTACACCTTC
CDR3 protein: CSASQGAGRGYTF

J gene: TRBJ2-2
clone size: few
D gene: .
V gene: TRBV11-2
CDR3 DNA: TGTGCCAGCAGCATCTTCCAGGGATGGGACACCGGGGAGCTGTTTTTT
CDR3 protein: CASSIFQGWDTGELFF

J gene: TRBJ2-1
clone size: many
D gene: TRBD2
V gene: TRBV9
CDR3 DNA: TGTGCCAGCAGCGCCCGGACTAGCGGCTACAATGAGCAGTTCTTC
CDR3 protein: CASSARTSGYNEQFF

J gene: TRBJ2-7
clone size: many
D gene: .
V gene: TRBV19
CDR3 DNA: TGTGCCAGTAGTACTGGGATAGCGTACGAGCAGTACTTC
CDR3 protein: CASSTGIAYEQYF

J gene: TRBJ2-6
clone size: .
D gene: TRBD1
V gene: TRBV7-3
CDR3 DNA: TGTGCCAGCAGCCAGAGAACCGGACAGGGGGCTTTCGGAGGGGCCAACGTCCTGACTTTC
CDR3 protein: CASSQRTGQGAFGGANVLTF

J gene: TRBJ2-5
clone size: few
D gene: TRBD1
V gene: TRBV2
CDR3 DNA: TGTGCCAGCAGTGGAGGGGGCGGTGGAGAGACCCAGTACTTC
CDR3 protein: CASSGGGGGETQYF

J gene: TRBJ1-1
clone size: many
D gene: TRBD1
V gene: TRBV6-1
CDR3 DNA: TGTGCCATTCAGGGGGCCTTGGACTACACTGAAGCTTTCTTT
CDR3 protein: CAIQGALDYTEAFF

J gene: TRBJ1-4
clone size: .
D gene: .
V gene: TRBV5-8
CDR3 DNA: TGTGCCAGCAGCTTGGGACATGGCGACAGAGAAAATGAAAAACTGTTTTTT
CDR3 protein: CASSLGHGDRENEKLFF

J gene: TRBJ1-2
clone size: .
D gene: TRBD1
V gene: TRBV29-1
CDR3 DNA: TGCAGCGTTGCCCGGACAGGGCAAAGCTATGGCTACACCTTC
CDR3 protein: CSVARTGQSYGYTF

J gene: TRBJ1-2
clone size: .
D gene: .
V gene: TRBV6-5
CDR3 DNA: TGTGCCAGCAGTTCCCCCGTAGGTGTCTGGGGGTCTAACTATGGCTACACCTTC
CDR3 protein: CASSSPVGVWGSNYGYTF

J gene: TRBJ2-1
clone size: many
D gene: .
V gene: TRBV20-1
CDR3 DNA: TGCAGTGCCACCAAGACAGGGAGGTCCTACAATGAGCAGTTCTTC
CDR3 protein: CSATKTGRSYNEQFF

J gene: TRBJ1-5
clone size: .
D gene: .
V gene: TRBV27
CDR3 DNA: TGTGCCAGCAGTATCTACTGGGGACGGGGTCAGCCCCAGCATTTT
CDR3 protein: CASSIYWGRGQPQHF

J gene: TRBJ2-3
clone size: few
D gene: TRBD2
V gene: TRBV20-1
CDR3 DNA: TGCAGTGCCGTGGGGCCCCTCGCGGGGGGGCCCGCAGATACGCAGTATTTT
CDR3 protein: CSAVGPLAGGPADTQYF

J gene: TRBJ1-1
clone size: many
D gene: .
V gene: TRBV5-1
CDR3 DNA: TGCGCCAGCAGCTTGATGCCGCAGGGAAGGAGCACTGAAGCTTTCTTT
CDR3 protein: CASSLMPQGRSTEAFF

J gene: TRBJ1-1
clone size: many
D gene: TRBD1
V gene: TRBV7-3
CDR3 DNA: TGTGCCAGCAGCTTAACAGGGACAGGGGGCAGCACTGAAGCTTTCTTT
CDR3 protein: CASSLTGTGGSTEAFF

J gene: TRBJ1-6
clone size: .
D gene: TRBD1
V gene: TRBV12-5
CDR3 DNA: TGTGCTAGTGGCTCGGACAGGGGGGGATCACCCCTCCACTTT
CDR3 protein: CASGSDRGGSPLHF

J gene: TRBJ2-1
clone size: .
D gene: TRBD2
V gene: TRBV5-4
CDR3 DNA: TGTGCCAGCAGCTCGTATAGCGGGGGCTACAATGAGCAGTTCTTC
CDR3 protein: CASSSYSGGYNEQFF

J gene: TRBJ1-1
clone size: many
D gene: .
V gene: TRBV30
CDR3 DNA: TGTGCCTGGAAGGGCGCGGCTAATGAAGCTTTCTTT
CDR3 protein: CAWKGAANEAFF

J gene: TRBJ1-6
clone size: .
D gene: .
V gene: TRBV20-1
CDR3 DNA: TGCAGTTCCCGGATGGGGGGCGCCGGTAATTCACCCCTCCACTTT
CDR3 protein: CSSRMGGAGNSPLHF

J gene: TRBJ2-5
clone size: many
D gene: TRBD2
V gene: TRBV5-1
CDR3 DNA: TGTGCCAGCAGCGCAAGACTAGCGGGGGAGCAAGAGACCCAGTACTTC
CDR3 protein: CASSARLAGEQETQYF

J gene: TRBJ1-5
clone size: many
D gene: .
V gene: TRBV20-1
CDR3 DNA: TGCAGTGCACCGGCCAGCTCTAGTCAGCCCCAGCATTTT
CDR3 protein: CSAPASSSQPQHF

J gene: TRBJ2-2
clone size: many
D gene: .
V gene: TRBV18
CDR3 DNA: TGTGCCAGCTCACCAACAACGGGCACCGGGGAGCTGTTTTTT
CDR3 protein: CASSPTTGTGELFF

J gene: TRBJ2-3
clone size: many
D gene: .
V gene: TRBV15
CDR3 DNA: TGTGCCACCGGGGGGGCGGGTCCAGATACGCAGTATTTT
CDR3 protein: CATGGAGPDTQYF